This TCR beta chain was observed in a study of T cells in localized non-small cell lung cancer. Comment on this clone: Its antigen is unidentified.

The method was immunoSEQ multiplex PCR; TCRdb's version includes in-frame clones alone and lacks a portion of them. This sample has about 70,000 clones, with about 86% found just once. This CDR3 has 12 amino acids. CDR1 is SGHKS, CDR2 YYEKEE, per germline (reference sequence). The V gene lost 2 bases and the J gene lost 1 base, with 3 bases spanning the gap. Study results and limitations: Longer overall survival accompanied higher blood T cell density. Appearances in adjacent lung were noted for a median roughly 58 of the top 100 tumor clones. Uninvolved nearby lung showed the greatest T cell clonality, exceeding that found in tumor.

The sample was peripheral blood, taken before any cancer treatment. The receptor was derived from a male donor at least 60 years old with stage III squamous cell lung carcinoma. The rearrangement joins TRBV5-5 to TRBJ1-1; D remains ambiguous. The chain's CDR3 is CASSLQNTEAFF. Written as DNA, the CDR3 is TGTGCCAGCAGCTTACAGAACACTGAAGCTTTCTTT.